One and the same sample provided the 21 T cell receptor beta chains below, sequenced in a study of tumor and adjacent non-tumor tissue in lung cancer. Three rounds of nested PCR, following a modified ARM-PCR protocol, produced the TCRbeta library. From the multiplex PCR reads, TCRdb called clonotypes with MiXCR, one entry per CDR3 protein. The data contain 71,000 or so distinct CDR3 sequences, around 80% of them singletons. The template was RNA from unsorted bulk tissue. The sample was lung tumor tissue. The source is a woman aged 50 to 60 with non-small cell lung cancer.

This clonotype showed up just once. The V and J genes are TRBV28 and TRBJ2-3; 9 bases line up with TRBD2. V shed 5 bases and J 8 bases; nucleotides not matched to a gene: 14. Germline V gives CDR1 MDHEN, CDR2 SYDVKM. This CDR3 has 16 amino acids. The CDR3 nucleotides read TGTGCCAGCAGTCTCGGGACTAGCTTCTCCCCAGGTACGCAGTATTTT. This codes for CASSLGTSFSPGTQYF. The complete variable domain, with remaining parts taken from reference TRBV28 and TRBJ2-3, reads DVKVTQSSRYLVKRTGEKVFLECVQDMDHENMFWYRQDPGLGLRLIYFSYDVKMKEKGDIPEGYSVSREKKERFSLILESASTNQTSMYLCASSLGTSFSPGTQYFGPGTRLTVL.

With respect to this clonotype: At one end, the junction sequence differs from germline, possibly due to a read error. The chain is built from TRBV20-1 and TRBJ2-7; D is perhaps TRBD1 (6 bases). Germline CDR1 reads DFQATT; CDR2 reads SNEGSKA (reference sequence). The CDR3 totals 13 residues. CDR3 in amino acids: CSPRDSRGHEQYF. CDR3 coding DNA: TGCAGTCCTAGGGATAGCAGGGGCCACGAGCAGTACTTC.

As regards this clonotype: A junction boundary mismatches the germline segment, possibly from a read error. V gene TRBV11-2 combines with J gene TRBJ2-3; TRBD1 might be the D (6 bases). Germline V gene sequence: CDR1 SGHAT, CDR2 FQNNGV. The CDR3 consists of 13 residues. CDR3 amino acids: CASSLGRTDMQYF. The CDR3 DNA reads TGTGCCAGCAGCTTAGGTCGGACAGATATGCAGTATTTT.

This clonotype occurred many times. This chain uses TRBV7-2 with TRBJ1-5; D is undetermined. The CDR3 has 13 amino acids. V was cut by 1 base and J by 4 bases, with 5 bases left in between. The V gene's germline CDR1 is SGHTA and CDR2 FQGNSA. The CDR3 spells CASSLDVNQPQHF. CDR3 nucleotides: TGTGCCAGCAGCTTAGACGTAAATCAGCCCCAGCATTTT.

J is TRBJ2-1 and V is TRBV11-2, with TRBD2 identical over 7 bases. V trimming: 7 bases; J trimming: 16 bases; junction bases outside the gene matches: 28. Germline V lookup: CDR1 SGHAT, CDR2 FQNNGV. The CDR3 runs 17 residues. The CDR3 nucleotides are TGTGCCAGCACACCAGAGGGCGGGGGAAGCTCCTACAATGAGCGTTTCTTC. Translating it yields CASTPEGGGSSYNERFF.

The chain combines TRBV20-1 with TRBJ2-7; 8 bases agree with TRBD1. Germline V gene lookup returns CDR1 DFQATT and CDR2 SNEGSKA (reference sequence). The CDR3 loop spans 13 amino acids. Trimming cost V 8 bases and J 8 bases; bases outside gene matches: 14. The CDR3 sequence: CSPLRTGPQKQYF. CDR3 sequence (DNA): TGCAGTCCCCTAAGGACAGGGCCCCAGAAGCAGTACTTC.

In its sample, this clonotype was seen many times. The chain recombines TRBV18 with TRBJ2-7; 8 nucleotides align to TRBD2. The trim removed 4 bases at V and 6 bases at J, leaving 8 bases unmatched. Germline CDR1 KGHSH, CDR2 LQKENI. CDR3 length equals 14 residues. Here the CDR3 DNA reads TGTGCCAGCTCACGGGAAGCGGGAGAAGTCGAGCAGTACTTC. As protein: CASSREAGEVEQYF.

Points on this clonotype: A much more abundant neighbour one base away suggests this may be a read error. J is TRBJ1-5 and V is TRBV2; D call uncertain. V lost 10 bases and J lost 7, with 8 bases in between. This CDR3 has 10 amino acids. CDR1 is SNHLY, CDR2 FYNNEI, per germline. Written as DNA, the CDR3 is TGTGCCATCGGTGAACAGCCCCAGCATTTT. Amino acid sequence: CAIGEQPQHF.

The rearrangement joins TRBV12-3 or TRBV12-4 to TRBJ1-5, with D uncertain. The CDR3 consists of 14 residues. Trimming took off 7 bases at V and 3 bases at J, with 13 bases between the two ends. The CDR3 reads CASNQRDVNQPQHF. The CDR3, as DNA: TGTGCCAGCAATCAACGGGATGTCAATCAGCCCCAGCATTTT.

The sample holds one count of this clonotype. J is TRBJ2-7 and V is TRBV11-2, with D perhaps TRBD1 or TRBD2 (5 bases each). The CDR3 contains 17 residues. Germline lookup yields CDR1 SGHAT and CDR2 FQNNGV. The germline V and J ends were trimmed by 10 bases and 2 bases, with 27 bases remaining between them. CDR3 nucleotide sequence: TGTGCCACCGGCTTAGCCGCTGGACGCACGGGGCCCTACGAGCAGTACTTC. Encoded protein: CATGLAAGRTGPYEQYF.

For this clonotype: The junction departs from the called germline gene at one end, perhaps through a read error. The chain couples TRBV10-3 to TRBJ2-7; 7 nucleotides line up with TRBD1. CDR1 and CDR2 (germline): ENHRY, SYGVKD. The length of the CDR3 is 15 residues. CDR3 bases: TGTGCCATCAGCCCCGTGACAGGGAACTCCTACGAGCAATACTTC. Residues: CAISPVTGNSYEQYF.

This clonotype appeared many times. CDR3 amino acids: CATSDWGQGRGGELFF. CDR3 coding DNA: TGTGCCACCAGTGATTGGGGACAGGGGCGAGGCGGGGAGCTGTTTTTT. V and J are TRBV24-1 and TRBJ2-2, with 10 bases aligning to TRBD1. The V gene's germline CDR1 is KGHDR and CDR2 SFDVKD. This CDR3 has 16 residues. Unmatched junction bases numbered 6, after V lost 2 bases and J lost 7 bases.

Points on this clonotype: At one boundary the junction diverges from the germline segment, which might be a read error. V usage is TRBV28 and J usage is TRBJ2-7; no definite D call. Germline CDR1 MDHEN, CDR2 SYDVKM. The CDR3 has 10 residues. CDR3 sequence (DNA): TGTGACAGCAGTTTTTACGAGCAGTATTTC. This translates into CDSSFYEQYF.

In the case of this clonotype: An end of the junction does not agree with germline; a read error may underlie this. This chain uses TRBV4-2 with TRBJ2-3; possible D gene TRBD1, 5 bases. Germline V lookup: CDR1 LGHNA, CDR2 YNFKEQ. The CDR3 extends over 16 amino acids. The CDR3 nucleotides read TGTGCCAGCAGTAACGATCTCGAGAGAGCGACAGATACGCACTATTTT. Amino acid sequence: CASSNDLERATDTHYF.

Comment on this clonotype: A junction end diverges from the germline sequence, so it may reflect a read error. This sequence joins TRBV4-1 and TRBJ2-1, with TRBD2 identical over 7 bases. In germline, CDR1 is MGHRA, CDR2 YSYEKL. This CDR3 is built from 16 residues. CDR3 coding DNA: TGCACCAGCAGCCAAGGGAATAGCGGGCCTCACAATGAGCAGTTCTTC. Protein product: CTSSQGNSGPHNEQFF.

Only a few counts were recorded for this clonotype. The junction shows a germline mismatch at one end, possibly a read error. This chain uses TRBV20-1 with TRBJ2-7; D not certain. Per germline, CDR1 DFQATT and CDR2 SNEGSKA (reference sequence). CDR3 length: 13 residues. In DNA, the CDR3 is TGCAGTGCCTATAACGGCCTTTTCTACGAGCAGTATTTC. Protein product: CSAYNGLFYEQYF.

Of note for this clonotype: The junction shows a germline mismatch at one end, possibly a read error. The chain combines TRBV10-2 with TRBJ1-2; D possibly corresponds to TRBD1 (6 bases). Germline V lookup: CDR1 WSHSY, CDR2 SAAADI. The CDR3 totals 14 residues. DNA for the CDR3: TGCGCCGGCAGTGAGTCCAGAGGGGGACCGGGCTACACATTC. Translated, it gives CAGSESRGGPGYTF.

In nucleotides, the CDR3 is TGTACCTGCAGTTCAAGGGGGACCTACAATGAGCAGTTCTTC. Its protein is CTCSSRGTYNEQFF. This chain connects TRBV6-5 to TRBJ2-1; D perhaps matches TRBD1 (6 bases). CDR1 is MNHEY, CDR2 SVGAGI, per germline. CDR3 size: 14 residues.

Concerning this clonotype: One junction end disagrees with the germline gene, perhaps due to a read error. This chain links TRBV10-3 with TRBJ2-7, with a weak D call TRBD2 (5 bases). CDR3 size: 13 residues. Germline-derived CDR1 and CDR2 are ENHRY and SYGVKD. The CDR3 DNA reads TGTACCATCAGTGAGCGGCCGCAATACGAGCAGTATTTC. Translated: CTISERPQYEQYF.

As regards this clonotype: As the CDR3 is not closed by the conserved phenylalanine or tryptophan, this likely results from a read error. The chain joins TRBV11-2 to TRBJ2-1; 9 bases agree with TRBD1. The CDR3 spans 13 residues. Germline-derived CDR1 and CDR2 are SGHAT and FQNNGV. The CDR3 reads CTSNRDRDHEQFY. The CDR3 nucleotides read TGTACCAGCAACCGGGACAGGGACCATGAGCAGTTCTAC.

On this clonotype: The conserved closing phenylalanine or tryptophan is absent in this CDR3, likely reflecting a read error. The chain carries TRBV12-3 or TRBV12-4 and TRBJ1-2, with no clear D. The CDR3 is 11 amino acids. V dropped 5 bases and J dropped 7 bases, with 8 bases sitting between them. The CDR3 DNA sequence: TGTGCCAGCAGTAGAGGTTCTGGCTACACCATC. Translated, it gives CASSRGSGYTI.